The entry that follows covers one TCR beta chain sequence. V dropped 4 bases and J dropped 4 bases, with 10 bases sitting between them. CDR1 is SGHKS, CDR2 YYEKEE, per germline (reference sequence). This CDR3 contains 13 residues. Profiling relied on immunoSEQ multiplex PCR, and the TCRdb table lists in-frame clones only, not all of them. There are nearly 110,000 clones in the sample; around 93% occur only once, and roughly 8.7% lies in the top ten. The sample belongs to a study of T cell responses to AZD1222 COVID-19 vaccine. The chain links TRBV5-5 to TRBJ2-3; D not resolved. The sample in question was peripheral blood, obtained 28 days after the second AZD1222 dose. This TCR was sampled from an adult who received the AZD1222 COVID-19 vaccine. CDR3 bases: TGTGCCAGCAGCCTAATCCCCGCAGATACGCAGTATTTT. Its protein product is CASSLIPADTQYF.